In this sample, the clone carrying this T cell receptor (beta chain) turned up a few times. The antigen is unknown. Generated by immunoSEQ multiplex PCR, the TCRdb table keeps only in-frame clones and is missing some. The table records roughly 240,000 clones, approximately 87% of them present only once. This sample is drawn from a study of cytomegalovirus exposure and HLA in healthy donors. Trimming took 3 bases from V and 5 from J; bases not matched to a gene: 5. The CDR3 consists of 14 residues. Germline CDR1 is KGHSH and CDR2 is LQKENI. Study-level results: The finding came from a later analysis; first-cohort TCR clusters tended to co-occur in the 130 or so validation repertoires.

The clonotype comes from a man aged 18-30 years in good health and CMV-seronegative. The genes are TRBV18 and TRBJ2-5, with 8 bases matching TRBD2. What was sequenced was PBMCs. CDR3 DNA sequence: TGTGCCAGCTCACCCCCGGGACTAGGTGAGACCCAGTACTTC. It is translated as CASSPPGLGETQYF.